This T cell receptor (beta chain) was identified during a study of T cell repertoires in cytomegalovirus infection. Overall study: Public TCR beta signatures marked donors with CMV infection and the matching HLA. Overall study findings and caveats: CMV-specific TCR beta clonotypes restricted by HLA-C dominated the ex vivo response.

Using its own MiXCR run on the reads, TCRdb lists one record per CDR3 protein. Of fewer than 950,000 distinct CDR3 sequences listed, about 30% are singletons. This clonotype came up a few times. Antigen unknown. This clonotype was obtained from a human donor in good health (CMV status not recorded). Some clones in this sample may be carry-over from other donors' samples. Specimen: cultured CD8+ T cells from PBMCs, collected from culture after CMV antigen stimulation.

CDR3 in amino acids: CASSEIGQGTSQILYNEQFF. The CDR3 coding sequence is TGTGCCAGCAGTGAAATCGGACAGGGGACCTCCCAGATTCTCTACAATGAGCAGTTCTTC. V and J are TRBV6-1 and TRBJ2-1, with 9 positions matching TRBD1. The CDR3 consists of 20 residues. The ends lost 2 bases at V and 3 bases at J; junction bases unmatched: 17. Germline V gene data show CDR1 as MNHNS and CDR2 as SASEGT.